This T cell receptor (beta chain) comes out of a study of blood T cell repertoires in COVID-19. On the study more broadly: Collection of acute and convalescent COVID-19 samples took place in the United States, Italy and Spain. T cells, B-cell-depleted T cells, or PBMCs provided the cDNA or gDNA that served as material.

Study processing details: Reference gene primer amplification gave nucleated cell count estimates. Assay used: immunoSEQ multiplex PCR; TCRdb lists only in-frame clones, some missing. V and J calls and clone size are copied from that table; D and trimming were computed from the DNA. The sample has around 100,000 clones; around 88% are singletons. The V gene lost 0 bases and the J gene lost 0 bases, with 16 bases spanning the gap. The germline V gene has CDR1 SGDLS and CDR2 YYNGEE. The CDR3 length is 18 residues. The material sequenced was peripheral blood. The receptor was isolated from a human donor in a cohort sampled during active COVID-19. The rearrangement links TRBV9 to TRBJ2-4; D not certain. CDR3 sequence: CASSVGLEAVRAKNIQYF. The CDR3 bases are TGTGCCAGCAGCGTAGGGCTAGAGGCGGTGAGAGCCAAAAACATTCAGTACTTC.